This T cell receptor (beta chain) was recorded in a study of control samples from healthy donors and cancer patients. This clone was seen only once. V lost 3 bases, J lost 1 base, and 13 bases lay in between. This CDR3 contains 15 residues. Germline V CDR1 and CDR2: SGHRS, YFSETQ. Clones were read by immunoSEQ multiplex PCR, and TCRdb kept only the in-frame ones, dropping some. The sample has about 55,000 clones, approximately 95% seen once; the top ten hold 1.1%. This chain links TRBV5-1 with TRBJ2-5; the D gene is possibly TRBD2 (6 bases). Sequenced material: blood. This sequence originates from a woman aged 18-35 years in good health. The CDR3 region has the DNA TGCGCCAGCAGCTGGGGCGCCGGGGGCCAAGAGACCCAGTACTTC. As protein: CASSWGAGGQETQYF.